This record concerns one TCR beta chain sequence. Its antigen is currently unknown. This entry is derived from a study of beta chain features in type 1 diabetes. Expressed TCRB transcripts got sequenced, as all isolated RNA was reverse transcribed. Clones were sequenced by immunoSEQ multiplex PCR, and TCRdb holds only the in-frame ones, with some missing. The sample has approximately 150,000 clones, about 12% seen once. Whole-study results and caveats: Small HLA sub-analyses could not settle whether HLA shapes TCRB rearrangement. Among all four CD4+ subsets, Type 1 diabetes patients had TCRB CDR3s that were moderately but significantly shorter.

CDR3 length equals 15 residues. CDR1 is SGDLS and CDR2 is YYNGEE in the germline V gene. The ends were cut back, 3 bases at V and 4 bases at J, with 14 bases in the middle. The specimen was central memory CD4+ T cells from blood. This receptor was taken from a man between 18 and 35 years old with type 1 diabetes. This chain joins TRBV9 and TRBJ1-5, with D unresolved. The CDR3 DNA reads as TGTGCCAGCAGCGGGCTAGGAAAGCCGAATCAGCCCCAGCATTTT. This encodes CASSGLGKPNQPQHF.